One TCR beta chain is described in this entry. This entry is derived from a study of shared clonotypes between healthy human individuals. Naivety among CD8 cells was defined by CD45RO negativity and positive CCR7 selection, thereby excluding terminally differentiated effector memory CD45RA+ cells. The length of the CDR3 is 18 residues. Trimming at V came to 2 bases and at J to 4 bases, leaving 12 bases not matched to a gene. Germline V gene data show CDR1 as MNHEY and CDR2 as SMNVEV (reference sequence). Here immunoSEQ multiplex PCR was the method, and the copy in TCRdb shows in-frame clones only, minus some. The sample includes approximately 1.9 million clones, around 93% of them seen just once.

Sequencing used naive CD8+ T cells from PBMCs. The clonotype originates from a man younger than 35 in good health. Some clones in this sample may be carry-over from other donors' samples. The chain uses TRBV27 and TRBJ2-3, with 10 bases aligning to TRBD1. This CDR3 reads CASSLLTAGTGDPDTQYF. As DNA, the CDR3 is TGTGCCAGCAGTTTACTCACGGCCGGGACAGGGGACCCAGATACGCAGTATTTT.